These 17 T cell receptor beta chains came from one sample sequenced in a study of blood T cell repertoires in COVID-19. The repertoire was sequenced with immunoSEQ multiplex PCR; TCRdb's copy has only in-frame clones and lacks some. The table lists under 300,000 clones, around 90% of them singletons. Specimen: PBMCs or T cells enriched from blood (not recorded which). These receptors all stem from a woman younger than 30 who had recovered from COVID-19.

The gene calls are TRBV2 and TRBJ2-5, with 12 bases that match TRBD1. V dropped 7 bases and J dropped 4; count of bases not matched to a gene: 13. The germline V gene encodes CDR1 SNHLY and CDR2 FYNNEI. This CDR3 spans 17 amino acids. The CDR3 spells CASTSGTGGMRGETQYF. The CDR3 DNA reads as TGTGCCAGCACCTCCGGGACAGGGGGCATGAGAGGAGAGACCCAGTACTTC.

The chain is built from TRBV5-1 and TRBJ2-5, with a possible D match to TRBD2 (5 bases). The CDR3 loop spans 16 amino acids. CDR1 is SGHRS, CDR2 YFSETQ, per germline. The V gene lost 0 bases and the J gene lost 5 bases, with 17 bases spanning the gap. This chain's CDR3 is CASSLGVASGGETQYF. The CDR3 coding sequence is TGCGCCAGCAGCTTGGGTGTAGCCTCAGGCGGGGAGACCCAGTACTTC.

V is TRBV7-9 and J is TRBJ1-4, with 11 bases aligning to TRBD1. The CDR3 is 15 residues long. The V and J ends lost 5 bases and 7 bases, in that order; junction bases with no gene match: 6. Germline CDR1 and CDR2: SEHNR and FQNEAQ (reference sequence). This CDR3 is CASSPGQGAGEKLFF. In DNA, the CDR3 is TGTGCCAGCAGCCCAGGACAGGGGGCAGGTGAAAAACTGTTTTTT.

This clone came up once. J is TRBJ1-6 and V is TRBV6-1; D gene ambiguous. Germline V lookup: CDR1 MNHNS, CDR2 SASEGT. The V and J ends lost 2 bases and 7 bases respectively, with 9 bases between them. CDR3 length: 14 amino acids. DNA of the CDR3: TGTGCCAGCAGTGAACTCTTGCGGAATTCACCCCTCCACTTT. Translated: CASSELLRNSPLHF.

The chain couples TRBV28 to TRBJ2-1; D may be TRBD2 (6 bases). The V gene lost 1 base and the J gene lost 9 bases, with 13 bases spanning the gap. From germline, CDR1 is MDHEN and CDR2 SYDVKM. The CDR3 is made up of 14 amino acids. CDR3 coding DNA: TGTGCCAGCAGTTTATCGGACGGGAGTAGTGAGCAGTTCTTC. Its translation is CASSLSDGSSEQFF.

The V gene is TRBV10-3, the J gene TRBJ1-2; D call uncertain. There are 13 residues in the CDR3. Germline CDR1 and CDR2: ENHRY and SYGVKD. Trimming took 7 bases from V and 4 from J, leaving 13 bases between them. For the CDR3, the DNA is TGTGCCATCAATGCCGGACTGATCTATGGCTACACCTTC. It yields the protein CAINAGLIYGYTF.

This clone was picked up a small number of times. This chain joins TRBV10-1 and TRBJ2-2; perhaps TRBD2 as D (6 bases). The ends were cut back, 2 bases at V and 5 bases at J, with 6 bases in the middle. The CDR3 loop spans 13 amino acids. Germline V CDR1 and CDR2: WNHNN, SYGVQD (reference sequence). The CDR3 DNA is TGCGCCAGCAGTGAGGGGGGGACCGGGGAGCTGTTTTTT. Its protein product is CASSEGGTGELFF.

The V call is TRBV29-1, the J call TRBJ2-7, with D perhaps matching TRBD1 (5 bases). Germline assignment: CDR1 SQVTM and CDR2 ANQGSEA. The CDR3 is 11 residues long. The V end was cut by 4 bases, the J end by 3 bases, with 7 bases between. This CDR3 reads CSVGGYYEQYF. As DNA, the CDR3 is TGCAGCGTTGGGGGCTACTACGAGCAGTACTTC.

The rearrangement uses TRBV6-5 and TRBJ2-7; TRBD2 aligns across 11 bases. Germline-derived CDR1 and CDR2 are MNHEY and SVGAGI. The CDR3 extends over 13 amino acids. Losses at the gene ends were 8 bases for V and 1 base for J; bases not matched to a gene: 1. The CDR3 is CASGTSGSYEQYF. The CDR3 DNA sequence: TGTGCCAGCGGGACTAGCGGATCCTACGAGCAGTACTTC.

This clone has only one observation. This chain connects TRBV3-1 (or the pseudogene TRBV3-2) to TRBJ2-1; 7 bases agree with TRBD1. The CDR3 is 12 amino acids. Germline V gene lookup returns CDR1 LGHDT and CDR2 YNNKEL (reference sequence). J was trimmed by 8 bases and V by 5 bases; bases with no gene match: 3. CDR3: CASSVQGDEQFF. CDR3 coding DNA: TGTGCCAGCAGCGTCCAGGGGGATGAGCAGTTCTTC.

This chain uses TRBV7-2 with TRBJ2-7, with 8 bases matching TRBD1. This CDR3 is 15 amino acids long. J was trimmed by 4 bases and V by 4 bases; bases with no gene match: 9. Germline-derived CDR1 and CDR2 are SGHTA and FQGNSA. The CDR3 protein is CASSYSGGLSYEQYF. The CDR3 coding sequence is TGTGCCAGCAGCTATTCAGGGGGCCTATCATACGAGCAGTACTTC.

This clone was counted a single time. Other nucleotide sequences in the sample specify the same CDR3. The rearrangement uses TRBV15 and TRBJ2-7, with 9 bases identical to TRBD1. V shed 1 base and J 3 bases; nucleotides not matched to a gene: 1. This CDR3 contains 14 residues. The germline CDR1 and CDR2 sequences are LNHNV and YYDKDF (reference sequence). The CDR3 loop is CATSRAGQGYEQYF. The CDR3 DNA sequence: TGTGCCACCAGCAGAGCGGGACAGGGCTACGAGCAGTACTTC. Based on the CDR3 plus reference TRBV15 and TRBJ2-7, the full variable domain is DAMVIQNPRYQVTQFGKPVTLSCSQTLNHNVMYWYQQKSSQAPKLLFHYYDKDFNNEADTPDNFQSRRPNTSFCFLDIRSPGLGDTAMYLCATSRAGQGYEQYFGPGTRLTVT.

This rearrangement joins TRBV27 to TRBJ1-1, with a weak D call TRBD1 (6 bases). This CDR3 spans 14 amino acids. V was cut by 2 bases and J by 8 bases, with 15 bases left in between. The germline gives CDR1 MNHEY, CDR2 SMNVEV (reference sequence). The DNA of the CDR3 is TGTGCCAGCAGTTTACAGGGGTTTGGGATGGAAGCTTTCTTT. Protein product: CASSLQGFGMEAFF.

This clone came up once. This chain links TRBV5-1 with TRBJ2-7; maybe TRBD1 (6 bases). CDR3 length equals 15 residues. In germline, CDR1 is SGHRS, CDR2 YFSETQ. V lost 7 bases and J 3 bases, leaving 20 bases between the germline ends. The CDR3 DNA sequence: TGCGCCAGCCGCAGACAGGACGAAATGCTCTACGAGCAGTACTTC. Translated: CASRRQDEMLYEQYF.

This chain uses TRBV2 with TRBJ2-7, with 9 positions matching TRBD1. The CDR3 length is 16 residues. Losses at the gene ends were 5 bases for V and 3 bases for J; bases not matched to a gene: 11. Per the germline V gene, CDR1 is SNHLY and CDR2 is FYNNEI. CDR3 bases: TGTGCCAGCAGTCCCGGCCGGGGACAGGGTGACTACGAGCAGTACTTC. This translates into CASSPGRGQGDYEQYF.

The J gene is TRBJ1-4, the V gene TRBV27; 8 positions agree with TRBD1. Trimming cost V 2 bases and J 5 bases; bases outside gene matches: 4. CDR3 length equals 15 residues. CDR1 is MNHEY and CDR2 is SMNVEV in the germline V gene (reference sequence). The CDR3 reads CASSLNRGVNEKLFF. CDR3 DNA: TGTGCCAGCAGTTTAAACAGGGGGGTGAATGAAAAACTGTTTTTT. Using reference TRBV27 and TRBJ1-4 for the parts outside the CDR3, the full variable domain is EAQVTQNPRYLITVTGKKLTVTCSQNMNHEYMSWYRQDPGLGLRQIYYSMNVEVTDKGDVPEGYKVSRKEKRNFPLILESPSPNQTSLYFCASSLNRGVNEKLFFGSGTQLSVL.

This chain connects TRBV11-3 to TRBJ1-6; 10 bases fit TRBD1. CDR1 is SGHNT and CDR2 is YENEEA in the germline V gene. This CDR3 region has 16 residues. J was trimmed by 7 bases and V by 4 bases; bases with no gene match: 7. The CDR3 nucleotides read TGTGCCAGCAGCTCCCGACAGGGGGCTGGCAATTCACCCCTCCACTTT. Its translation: CASSSRQGAGNSPLHF.